This T cell receptor beta chain stems from a study of tumor-infiltrating lymphocytes in primary liver carcinoma. Notes on the study in general: Present in all five tumor regions were only about 8-25% of the top clones. Compared with blood, tumor repertoires held significantly more in their top 250 clones. Lower overlap was observed for tumor-adjacent and tumor-blood pairs relative to tumor region pairs.

cDNA specific to TCR beta was made from approximately 500 ng of total RNA, with a constant-region primer employed for priming. Slightly modified ARM-PCR served as the procedure for the TCR beta libraries. These libraries came from three rounds of nested multiplex PCR. TCRdb called the multiplex PCR reads again in MiXCR, with one record for every CDR3 protein. The sample holds 100,000 to 150,000 distinct CDR3 sequences; around 64% are singletons and the top ten take approximately 8%. Co-extraction of both nucleic acids (RNA and DNA) used about 19-33 mg of unsorted bulk tissue. There were only treatment-naive patients, all with chronic HBV infection. The sample holds a few counts of this clonotype. Its antigen remains unknown. The sequence was obtained from a woman aged 60 to 75 with primary liver carcinoma and hepatitis B virus infection. Sequencing was done on a sample of liver tumor tissue from sampling region 3. Subset given: tumor region T3, left-lateral pole.

The chain's CDR3 is CASSIGGTRYNEQFF. DNA of the CDR3: TGTGCCAGTAGTATCGGCGGGACCCGTTACAATGAGCAGTTCTTC. The rearrangement uses TRBV19 and TRBJ2-1; possibly TRBD2 for D (6 bases). The germline CDR1 and CDR2 sequences are LNHDA and SQIVND (reference sequence). The CDR3 spans 15 residues. The ends were cut back, 3 bases at V and 4 bases at J, with 13 bases in the middle.